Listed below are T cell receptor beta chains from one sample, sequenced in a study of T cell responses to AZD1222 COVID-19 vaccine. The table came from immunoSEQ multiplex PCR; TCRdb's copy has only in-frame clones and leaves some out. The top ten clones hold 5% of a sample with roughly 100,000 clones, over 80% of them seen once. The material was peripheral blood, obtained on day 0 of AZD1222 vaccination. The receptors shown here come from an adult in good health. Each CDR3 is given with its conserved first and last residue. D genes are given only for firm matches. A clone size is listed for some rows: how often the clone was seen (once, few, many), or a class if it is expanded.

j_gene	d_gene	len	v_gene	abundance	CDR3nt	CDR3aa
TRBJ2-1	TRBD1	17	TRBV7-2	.	TGTGCCAGCAGCTTAGGACAGGGGGCCCCCTTATACAATGAGCAGTTCTTC	CASSLGQGAPLYNEQFF
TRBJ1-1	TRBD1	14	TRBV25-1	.	TGTGCCAGCAGTGAAGGGGACAGCTACGGCGGAGCTTTCTTT	CASSEGDSYGGAFF
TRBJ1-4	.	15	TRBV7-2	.	TGTGCCAGCAGCGACCCACGGGGGGCCGGTGAAAAACTGTTTTTT	CASSDPRGAGEKLFF
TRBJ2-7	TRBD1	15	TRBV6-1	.	TGTGCCAGCAGTGAGTGGGACAGGGGCTCCTACGAGCAGTACTTC	CASSEWDRGSYEQYF
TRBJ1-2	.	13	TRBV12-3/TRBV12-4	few	TGTGCCAGCAGCAAGAACAGGCTGAATGGCTACACCTTC	CASSKNRLNGYTF
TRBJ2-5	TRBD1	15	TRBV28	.	TGTGCCAGCAGTTCCTCCGGGACAGGGGTAGGGACCCAGTACTTC	CASSSSGTGVGTQYF
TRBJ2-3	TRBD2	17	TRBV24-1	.	TGTGCCACGTCCGGGACTAGCGGGGGGGCGGGCACAGATACGCAGTATTTT	CATSGTSGGAGTDTQYF
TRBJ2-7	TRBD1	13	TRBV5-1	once	TGCGCCAGCAGCTTTCCCGGGACAGGGGAACGGTACTTC	CASSFPGTGERYF
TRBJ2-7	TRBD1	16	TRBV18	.	TGTGCCACTCGGGGTAACTGGGGGACAGGCTCCCACGAGCAGTACTTC	CATRGNWGTGSHEQYF
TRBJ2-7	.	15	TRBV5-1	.	TGCGCCAGCAGGCGGGCAGAGTTGAATACCTACGAGCAGTACTTC	CASRRAELNTYEQYF
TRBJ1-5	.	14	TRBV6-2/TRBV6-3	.	TGTGCCAGCAGTTACTGGGACAACAATCAGCCCCAGCATTTT	CASSYWDNNQPQHF
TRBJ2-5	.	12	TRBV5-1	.	TGCGCCAGCAGCTTGACCGGTGAGACCCAGTACTTC	CASSLTGETQYF
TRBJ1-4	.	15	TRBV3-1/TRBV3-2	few	TGTGCCAGCAGCCCAAAGGGCGGAGGAAATGAAAAACTGTTTTTT	CASSPKGGGNEKLFF
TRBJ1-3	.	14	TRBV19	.	TGTGCCAGTAGTATAGATGGCATGGGAAACACCATATATTTT	CASSIDGMGNTIYF
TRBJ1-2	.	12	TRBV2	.	TGTGCCAGCAGTGGGTTAGGGGGTGGCTACACCTTC	CASSGLGGGYTF
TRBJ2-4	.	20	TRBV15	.	TGTGCCACCAGCAGAGATAACCGGCAGACCGGGCCTCTAGCCAAAAACATTCAGTACTTC	CATSRDNRQTGPLAKNIQYF
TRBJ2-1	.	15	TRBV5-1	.	TGCGCCAGCAGCTTGGATTCCGGGCAGAACAATGAGCAGTTCTTC	CASSLDSGQNNEQFF
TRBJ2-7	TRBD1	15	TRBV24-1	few	TGTGCCACCAGTGATTTTCTTAGGGGGCCCTACGAGCAGTACTTC	CATSDFLRGPYEQYF
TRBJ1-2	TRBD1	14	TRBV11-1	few	TGTGCCAGCAGCTACGGACAGGGAAACTATGGCTACACCTTC	CASSYGQGNYGYTF
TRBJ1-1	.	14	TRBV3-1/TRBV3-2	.	TGTGCCAGCAGACTCAGGGGTCTCAACACTGAAGCTTTCTTT	CASRLRGLNTEAFF
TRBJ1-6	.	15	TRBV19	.	TGTGCCAGTAGTGACCGGAGCTCCTATAATTCACCCCTCCACTTT	CASSDRSSYNSPLHF
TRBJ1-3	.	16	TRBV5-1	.	TGCGCCAGCAGTTATGACCCTGGGGGCTCTGGAAACACCATATATTTT	CASSYDPGGSGNTIYF
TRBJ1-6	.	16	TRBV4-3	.	TGCGCCAGCAGTTACACATCTCAGGGTGATAATTCACCCCTCCACTTT	CASSYTSQGDNSPLHF
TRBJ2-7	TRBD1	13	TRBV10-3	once	TGTGCCATCAGTGAAGGGGGCACCTACGAGCAGTACTTC	CAISEGGTYEQYF
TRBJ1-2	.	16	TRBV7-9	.	TGTGCCAGCAGCTTAGGAAGATCAGAGGTTTACTATGGCTACACCTTC	CASSLGRSEVYYGYTF
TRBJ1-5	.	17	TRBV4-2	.	TGTGCCAGCAGCCCCGAGGCACTGGGAGGGGGCAATCAGCCCCAGCATTTT	CASSPEALGGGNQPQHF
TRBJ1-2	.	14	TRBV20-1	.	TGCAGTGCTAGTTCGGAGGGGGTGGGCTATGGCTACACCTTC	CSASSEGVGYGYTF